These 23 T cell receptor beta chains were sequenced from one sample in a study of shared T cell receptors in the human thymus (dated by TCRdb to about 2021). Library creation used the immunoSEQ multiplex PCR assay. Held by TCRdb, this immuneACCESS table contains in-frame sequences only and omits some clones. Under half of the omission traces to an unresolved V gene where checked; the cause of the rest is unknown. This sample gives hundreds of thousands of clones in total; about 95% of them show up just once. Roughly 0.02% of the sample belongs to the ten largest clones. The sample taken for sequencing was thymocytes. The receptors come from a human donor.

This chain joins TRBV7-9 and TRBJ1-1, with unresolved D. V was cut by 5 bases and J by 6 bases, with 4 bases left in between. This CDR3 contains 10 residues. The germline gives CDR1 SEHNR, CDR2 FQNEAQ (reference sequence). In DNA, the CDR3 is TGTGCCAGCAGCGGGCCTGAAGCTTTCTTT. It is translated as CASSGPEAFF.

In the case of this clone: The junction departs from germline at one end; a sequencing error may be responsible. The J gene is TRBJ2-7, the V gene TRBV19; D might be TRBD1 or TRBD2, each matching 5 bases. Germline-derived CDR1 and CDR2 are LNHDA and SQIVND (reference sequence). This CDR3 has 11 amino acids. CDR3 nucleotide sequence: TGTGCCAGTAGTATGGGGGACCCGGACAACTTC. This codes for CASSMGDPDNF.

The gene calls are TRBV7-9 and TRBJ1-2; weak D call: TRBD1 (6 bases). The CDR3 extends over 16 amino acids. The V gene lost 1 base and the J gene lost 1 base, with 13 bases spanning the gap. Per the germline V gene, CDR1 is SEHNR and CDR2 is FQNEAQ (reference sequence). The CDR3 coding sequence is TGTGCCAGCAGCTTAGGGGGGGCTGAACGTAACTATGGCTACACCTTC. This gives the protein CASSLGGAERNYGYTF.

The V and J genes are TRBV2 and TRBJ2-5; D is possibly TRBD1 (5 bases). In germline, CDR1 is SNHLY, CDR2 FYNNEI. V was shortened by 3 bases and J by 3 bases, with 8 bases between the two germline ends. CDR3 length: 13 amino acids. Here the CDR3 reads CASSDTGEETQYF. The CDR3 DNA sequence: TGTGCCAGCAGTGATACAGGAGAAGAGACCCAGTACTTC.

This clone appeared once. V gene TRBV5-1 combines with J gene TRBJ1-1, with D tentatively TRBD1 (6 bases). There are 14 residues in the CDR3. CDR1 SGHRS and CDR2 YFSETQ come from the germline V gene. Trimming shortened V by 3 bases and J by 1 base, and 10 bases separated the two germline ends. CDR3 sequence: CASSSTGKNTEAFF. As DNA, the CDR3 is TGCGCCAGCAGCTCGACAGGAAAGAACACTGAAGCTTTCTTT.

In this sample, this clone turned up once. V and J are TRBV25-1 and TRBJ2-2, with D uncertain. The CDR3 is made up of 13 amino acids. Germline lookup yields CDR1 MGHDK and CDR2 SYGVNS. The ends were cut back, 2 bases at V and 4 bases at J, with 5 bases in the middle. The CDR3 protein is CASSERRTGELFF. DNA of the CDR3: TGTGCCAGCAGTGAAAGGCGCACCGGGGAGCTGTTTTTT.

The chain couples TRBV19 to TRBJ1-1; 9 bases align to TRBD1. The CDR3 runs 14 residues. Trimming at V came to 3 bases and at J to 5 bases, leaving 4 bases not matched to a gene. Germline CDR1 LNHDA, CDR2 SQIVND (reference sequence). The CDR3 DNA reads TGTGCCAGTAGTATCACAGACAGGGGGACTGAAGCTTTCTTT. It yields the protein CASSITDRGTEAFF.

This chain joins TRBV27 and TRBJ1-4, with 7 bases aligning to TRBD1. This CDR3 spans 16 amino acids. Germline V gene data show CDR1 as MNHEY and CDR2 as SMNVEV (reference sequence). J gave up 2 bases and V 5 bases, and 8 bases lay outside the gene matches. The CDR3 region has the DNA TGTGCCAGCAGTATACAGGGGAGGGTGACTAATGAAAAACTGTTTTTT. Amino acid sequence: CASSIQGRVTNEKLFF. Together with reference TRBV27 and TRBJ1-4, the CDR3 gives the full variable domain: EAQVTQNPRYLITVTGKKLTVTCSQNMNHEYMSWYRQDPGLGLRQIYYSMNVEVTDKGDVPEGYKVSRKEKRNFPLILESPSPNQTSLYFCASSIQGRVTNEKLFFGSGTQLSVL.

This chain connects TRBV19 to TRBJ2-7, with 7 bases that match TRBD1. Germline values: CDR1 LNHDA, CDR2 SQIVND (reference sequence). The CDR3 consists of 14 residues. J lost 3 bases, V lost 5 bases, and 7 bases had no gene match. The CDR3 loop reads CASSPGQVLYEQYF. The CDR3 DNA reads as TGTGCCAGTAGTCCCGGACAGGTGCTCTACGAGCAGTACTTC.

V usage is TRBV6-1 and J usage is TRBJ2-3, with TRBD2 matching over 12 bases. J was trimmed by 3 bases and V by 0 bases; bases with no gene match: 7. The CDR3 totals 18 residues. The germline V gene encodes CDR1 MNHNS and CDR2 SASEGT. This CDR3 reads CASSEAGVLAGGTDTQYF. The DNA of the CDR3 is TGTGCCAGCAGTGAAGCTGGCGTTCTAGCGGGAGGGACAGATACGCAGTATTTT.

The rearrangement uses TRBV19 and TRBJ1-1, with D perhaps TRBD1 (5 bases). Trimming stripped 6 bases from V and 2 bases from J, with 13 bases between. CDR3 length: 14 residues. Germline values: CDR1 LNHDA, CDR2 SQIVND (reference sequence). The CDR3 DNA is TGTGCCAGTAGGAGGGGACGGATTAACACTGAAGCTTTCTTT. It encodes CASRRGRINTEAFF.

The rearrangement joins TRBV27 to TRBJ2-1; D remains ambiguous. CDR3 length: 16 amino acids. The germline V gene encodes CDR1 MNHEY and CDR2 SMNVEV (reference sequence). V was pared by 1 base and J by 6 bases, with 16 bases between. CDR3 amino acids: CASSLYPGLVTNEQFF. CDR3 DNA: TGTGCCAGCAGTTTATACCCCGGTCTTGTGACCAATGAGCAGTTCTTC.

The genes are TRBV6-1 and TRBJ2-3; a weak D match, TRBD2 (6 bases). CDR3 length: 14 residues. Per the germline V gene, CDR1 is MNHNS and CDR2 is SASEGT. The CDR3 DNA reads TGTGCTTCCAAAGCAGGAGGGGCCACAGATACGCAGTATTTT. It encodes CASKAGGATDTQYF.

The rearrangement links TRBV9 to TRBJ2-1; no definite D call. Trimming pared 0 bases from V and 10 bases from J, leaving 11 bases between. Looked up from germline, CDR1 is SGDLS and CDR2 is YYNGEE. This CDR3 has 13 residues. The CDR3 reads CASSVGRPGEQFF. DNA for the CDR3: TGTGCCAGCAGCGTAGGTCGCCCCGGGGAGCAGTTCTTC. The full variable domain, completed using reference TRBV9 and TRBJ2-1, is DSGVTQTPKHLITATGQRVTLRCSPRSGDLSVYWYQQSLDQGLQFLIQYYNGEERAKGNILERFSAQQFPDLHSELNLSSLELGDSALYFCASSVGRPGEQFFGPGTRLTVL.

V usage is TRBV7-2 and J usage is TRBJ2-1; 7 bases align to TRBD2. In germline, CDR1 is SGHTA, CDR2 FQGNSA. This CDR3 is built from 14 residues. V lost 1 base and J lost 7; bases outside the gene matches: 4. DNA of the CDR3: TGTGCCAGCAGCTTAGGTCCGGGAGGTAATGAGCAGTTCTTC. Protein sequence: CASSLGPGGNEQFF.

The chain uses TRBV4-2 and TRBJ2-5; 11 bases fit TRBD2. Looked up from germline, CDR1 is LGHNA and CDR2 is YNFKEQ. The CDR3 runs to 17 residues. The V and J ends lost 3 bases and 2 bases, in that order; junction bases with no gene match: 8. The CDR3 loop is CASSQGPGLAVQETQYF. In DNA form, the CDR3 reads TGTGCCAGCAGCCAGGGACCGGGACTAGCGGTACAAGAGACCCAGTACTTC.

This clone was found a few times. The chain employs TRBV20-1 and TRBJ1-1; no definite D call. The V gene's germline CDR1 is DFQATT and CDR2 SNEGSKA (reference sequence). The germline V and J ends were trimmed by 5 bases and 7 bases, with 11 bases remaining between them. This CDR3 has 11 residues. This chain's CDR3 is CSAGLTDEAFF. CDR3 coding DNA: TGCAGTGCTGGACTAACAGATGAAGCTTTCTTT.

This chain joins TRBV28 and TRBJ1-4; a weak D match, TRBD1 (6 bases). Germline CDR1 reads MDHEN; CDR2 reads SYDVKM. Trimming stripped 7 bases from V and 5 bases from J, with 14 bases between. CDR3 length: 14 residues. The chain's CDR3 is CASTPTGRNEKLFF. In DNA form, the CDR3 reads TGTGCCAGCACCCCAACAGGGAGGAATGAAAAACTGTTTTTT. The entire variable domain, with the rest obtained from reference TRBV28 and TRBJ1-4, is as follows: DVKVTQSSRYLVKRTGEKVFLECVQDMDHENMFWYRQDPGLGLRLIYFSYDVKMKEKGDIPEGYSVSREKKERFSLILESASTNQTSMYLCASTPTGRNEKLFFGSGTQLSVL.

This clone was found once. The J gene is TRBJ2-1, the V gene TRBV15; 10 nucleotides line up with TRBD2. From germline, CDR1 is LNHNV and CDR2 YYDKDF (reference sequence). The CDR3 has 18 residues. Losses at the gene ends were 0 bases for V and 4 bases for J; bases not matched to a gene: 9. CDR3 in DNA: TGTGCCACCAGCAGAGATCTGGGACTAGCGAGGGCTTACAATGAGCAGTTCTTC. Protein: CATSRDLGLARAYNEQFF.

The CDR3 nucleotides read TGTGCCAGTAGTATCCGGGGTAGCGGGAGTGGGAGCACAGATACGCAGTATTTT. It codes for CASSIRGSGSGSTDTQYF. The V gene is TRBV19, the J gene TRBJ2-3, with 9 bases identical to TRBD2. There are 18 residues in the CDR3. The V gene end was trimmed by 3 bases and the J gene end by 0 bases; junction bases not matched to a gene: 10. In germline, CDR1 is LNHDA, CDR2 SQIVND (reference sequence).

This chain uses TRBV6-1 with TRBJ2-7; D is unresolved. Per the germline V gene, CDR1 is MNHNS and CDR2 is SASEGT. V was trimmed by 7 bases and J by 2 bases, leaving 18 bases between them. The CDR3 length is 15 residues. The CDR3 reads CASKSPGDIAYEQYF. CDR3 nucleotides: TGTGCCAGCAAATCACCGGGCGACATAGCCTACGAGCAGTACTTC.

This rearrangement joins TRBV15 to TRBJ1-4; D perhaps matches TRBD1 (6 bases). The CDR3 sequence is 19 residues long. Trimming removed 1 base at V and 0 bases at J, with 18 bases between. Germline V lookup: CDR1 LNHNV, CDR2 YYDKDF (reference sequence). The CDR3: CATSRGGGASCTTNEKLFF. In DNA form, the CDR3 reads TGTGCCACCAGCAGAGGAGGGGGGGCGTCCTGCACAACTAATGAAAAACTGTTTTTT.

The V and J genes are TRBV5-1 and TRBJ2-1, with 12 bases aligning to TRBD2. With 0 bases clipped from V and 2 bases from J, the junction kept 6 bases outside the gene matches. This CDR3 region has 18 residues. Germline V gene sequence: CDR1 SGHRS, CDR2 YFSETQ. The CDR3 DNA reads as TGCGCCAGCAGCTTGGTGGGGACTAGCGGGTACCCCTACAATGAGCAGTTCTTC. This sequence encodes CASSLVGTSGYPYNEQFF.